The rows below give T cell receptor beta chains drawn from one sample of a study of blood T cell repertoires in COVID-19. TCRdb keeps only in-frame clones here, not all; method: immunoSEQ multiplex PCR. The table records about 98,000 clones, approximately 86% of them present only once. Sequenced: peripheral blood. These receptors were obtained from a woman aged 50 to 65 with COVID-19, enrolled during active disease. CDR3s include the opening cysteine and the closing phenylalanine or tryptophan. D genes are given only for firm matches. The size field is filled for only some rows; it gives once, few, many or a size class.

size: few
J: TRBJ1-6
V: TRBV12-2
D: -
CDR3: CASRPYIFSYNSPLHF
DNA: TGTGCAAGTCGCCCGTACATCTTCTCCTATAATTCACCCCTCCACTTT

size: -
J: TRBJ2-1
V: TRBV20-1
D: TRBD2
CDR3: CSASPSSGDYNEQFF
DNA: TGCAGTGCTAGTCCTTCTAGCGGGGACTACAATGAGCAGTTCTTC

size: -
J: TRBJ1-4
V: TRBV4-2
D: -
CDR3: CASSQDPQGRGEKLFF
DNA: TGTGCCAGCAGCCAAGATCCGCAGGGGAGAGGCGAAAAACTGTTTTTT

size: -
J: TRBJ2-3
V: TRBV7-3
D: TRBD2
CDR3: CASSIRAGGNTDTQYF
DNA: TGTGCCAGCAGCATCCGAGCGGGGGGGAACACAGATACGCAGTATTTT

size: once
J: TRBJ1-2
V: TRBV7-3
D: TRBD1
CDR3: CASSAYGGQGPYYTF
DNA: TGTGCCAGCAGCGCCTACGGGGGACAGGGTCCTTATTACACCTTC

size: -
J: TRBJ1-1
V: TRBV6-1
D: TRBD1
CDR3: CASSEHRGTEAFF
DNA: TGTGCCAGCAGTGAACACAGGGGGACTGAAGCTTTCTTT

size: -
J: TRBJ1-2
V: TRBV19
D: -
CDR3: CASSSVRGYTF
DNA: TGTGCCAGTAGTTCCGTGCGAGGCTACACCTTC

size: -
J: TRBJ2-7
V: TRBV28
D: -
CDR3: CASSLGQPPGAQYF
DNA: TGTGCCAGCAGCCTCGGACAACCACCCGGCGCGCAGTACTTC

size: -
J: TRBJ2-1
V: TRBV3-1/TRBV3-2
D: TRBD1
CDR3: CASSPTGQGAWGEQFF
DNA: TGTGCCAGCAGCCCCACGGGACAGGGGGCCTGGGGTGAGCAGTTCTTC

size: -
J: TRBJ1-1
V: TRBV7-9
D: -
CDR3: CASSRGSVGAFF
DNA: TGTGCCAGCAGCCGAGGTTCAGTTGGAGCTTTCTTT

size: -
J: TRBJ1-2
V: TRBV3-1/TRBV3-2
D: -
CDR3: CASSQDLGGQGYTF
DNA: TGTGCCAGCAGCCAAGATCTAGGAGGGCAGGGCTACACCTTC

size: -
J: TRBJ1-5
V: TRBV11-3
D: -
CDR3: CASSPRQSTNQPQHF
DNA: TGTGCCAGCAGCCCCCGACAGAGTACAAATCAGCCCCAGCATTTT

size: -
J: TRBJ2-1
V: TRBV19
D: TRBD2
CDR3: CASSSLSGGIYEQFF
DNA: TGTGCCAGTAGTTCCCTTAGCGGGGGGATCTATGAGCAGTTCTTC

size: -
J: TRBJ2-7
V: TRBV2
D: TRBD2
CDR3: CANKKPDRLAGSYEQYF
DNA: TGTGCCAACAAGAAACCGGACCGACTAGCGGGCTCCTACGAGCAGTACTTC

size: -
J: TRBJ1-1
V: TRBV27
D: -
CDR3: CASSFRGRTEAFF
DNA: TGTGCCAGCAGTTTCAGGGGTCGGACTGAAGCTTTCTTT

size: -
J: TRBJ1-3
V: TRBV16
D: -
CDR3: CASSQSSGRLSSGNTIYF
DNA: TGTGCCAGCAGCCAATCCTCTGGTCGTCTGAGCTCTGGAAACACCATATATTTT

size: -
J: TRBJ2-3
V: TRBV3-1/TRBV3-2
D: -
CDR3: CASSPNTDTQYF
DNA: TGTGCCAGCAGCCCAAACACAGATACGCAGTATTTT

size: -
J: TRBJ2-7
V: TRBV15
D: -
CDR3: CATSRVTGSYEQYF
DNA: TGTGCCACCAGCAGAGTAACAGGATCTTACGAGCAGTACTTC

size: -
J: TRBJ1-2
V: TRBV6-4
D: -
CDR3: CASSDSTGGHYGYTF
DNA: TGTGCCAGCAGTGACTCGACGGGGGGCCACTATGGCTACACCTTC

size: -
J: TRBJ2-1
V: TRBV4-3
D: TRBD2
CDR3: CASSQGLAGDSIYNEQFF
DNA: TGCGCCAGCAGCCAAGGACTAGCGGGGGACTCAATATACAATGAGCAGTTCTTC

size: -
J: TRBJ2-7
V: TRBV28
D: TRBD2
CDR3: CASSLPLAGGRYEQYF
DNA: TGTGCCAGCAGTTTACCATTAGCGGGGGGGAGGTACGAGCAGTACTTC

size: -
J: TRBJ2-2
V: TRBV7-2
D: -
CDR3: CARGSTPGLNTGELFF
DNA: TGTGCCAGGGGTTCGACCCCGGGACTGAACACCGGGGAGCTGTTTTTT

size: -
J: TRBJ2-3
V: TRBV10-2
D: TRBD2
CDR3: CASSVPGLSTGSSTDTQYF
DNA: TGCGCCAGCAGCGTCCCGGGACTATCAACTGGGTCTAGCACAGATACGCAGTATTTT

size: -
J: TRBJ1-1
V: TRBV4-1
D: TRBD1
CDR3: CASSQPGQGNTEAFF
DNA: TGCGCCAGCAGCCAACCGGGACAGGGGAACACTGAAGCTTTCTTT

size: -
J: TRBJ1-5
V: TRBV5-4
D: TRBD1
CDR3: CASSADRGGQPQHF
DNA: TGTGCCAGCAGCGCTGACAGGGGTGGTCAGCCCCAGCATTTT

size: -
J: TRBJ1-1
V: TRBV5-5
D: -
CDR3: CASSLGGGTLNTEAFF
DNA: TGTGCCAGCAGCTTGGGCGGTGGGACACTGAACACTGAAGCTTTCTTT

size: -
J: TRBJ1-2
V: TRBV5-5
D: TRBD1
CDR3: CASSWDRRGLLYGYTF
DNA: TGTGCCAGCAGTTGGGACAGGAGGGGATTACTCTATGGCTACACCTTC

size: -
J: TRBJ1-6
V: TRBV11-3
D: -
CDR3: CASSQDRTGPLHF
DNA: TGTGCCAGCAGCCAGGACCGGACGGGGCCCCTCCACTTT

size: -
J: TRBJ1-1
V: TRBV4-3
D: TRBD1
CDR3: CASSQDRGRLNTEAFF
DNA: TGCGCCAGCAGCCAAGACAGGGGGCGATTGAACACTGAAGCTTTCTTT

size: few
J: TRBJ2-5
V: TRBV6-8
D: -
CDR3: CASELVAQYF
DNA: TGTGCCAGCGAATTAGTAGCCCAGTACTTC

size: -
J: TRBJ2-1
V: TRBV4-1
D: TRBD2
CDR3: CASSQDRSGGAYNEQFF
DNA: TGCGCCAGCAGCCAAGATCGAAGCGGGGGGGCCTACAATGAGCAGTTCTTC

size: -
J: TRBJ1-4
V: TRBV11-2
D: -
CDR3: CASSPLSEKLFF
DNA: TGTGCCAGCAGCCCACTAAGTGAAAAACTGTTTTTT

size: -
J: TRBJ1-5
V: TRBV11-1
D: TRBD1
CDR3: CASSTGERQPQHF
DNA: TGTGCCAGCAGCACAGGGGAGAGACAGCCCCAGCATTTT

size: -
J: TRBJ2-5
V: TRBV30
D: TRBD2
CDR3: CAWSVSWGGTRTWETQYF
DNA: TGTGCCTGGAGTGTATCCTGGGGGGGGACTAGGACCTGGGAGACCCAGTACTTC

size: -
J: TRBJ2-7
V: TRBV30
D: TRBD2
CDR3: CAWSRLADPYEQYF
DNA: TGTGCCTGGAGTAGACTAGCGGACCCCTACGAGCAGTACTTC

size: -
J: TRBJ1-4
V: TRBV11-3
D: TRBD1
CDR3: CASSAGQGIEKLFF
DNA: TGTGCCAGCAGCGCGGGACAGGGGATCGAAAAACTGTTTTTT

size: -
J: TRBJ1-5
V: TRBV15
D: -
CDR3: CATSRDPPRGSNQPQHF
DNA: TGTGCCACCAGCAGAGACCCCCCCCGGGGTAGCAATCAGCCCCAGCATTTT

size: -
J: TRBJ2-2
V: TRBV5-6
D: -
CDR3: CASSFLTRYTGELFF
DNA: TGTGCCAGCAGCTTTCTTACTAGATACACCGGGGAGCTGTTTTTT

size: -
J: TRBJ2-7
V: TRBV6-5
D: TRBD1
CDR3: CASSYFGTGVDEQYF
DNA: TGTGCCAGCAGTTACTTCGGGACAGGGGTCGACGAGCAGTACTTC

size: -
J: TRBJ1-6
V: TRBV30
D: -
CDR3: CAWSYLGGGDNSPLHF
DNA: TGTGCCTGGAGTTACCTGGGCGGGGGCGATAATTCACCCCTCCACTTT

size: -
J: TRBJ1-1
V: TRBV9
D: -
CDR3: CASSVDGQGRLRTEAFF
DNA: TGTGCCAGCAGCGTAGACGGGCAGGGGCGACTGCGCACTGAAGCTTTCTTT

size: -
J: TRBJ1-1
V: TRBV11-2
D: -
CDR3: CASSLAGSMNTEAFF
DNA: TGTGCCAGCAGCTTAGCAGGATCCATGAACACTGAAGCTTTCTTT

size: -
J: TRBJ2-7
V: TRBV6-5
D: TRBD1
CDR3: CASRRQGTTYEQYF
DNA: TGTGCCAGCAGGAGACAGGGGACCACCTACGAGCAGTACTTC

size: -
J: TRBJ2-1
V: TRBV5-1
D: -
CDR3: CASSSRRVADSYNEQFF
DNA: TGCGCCAGCAGCTCCCGGAGGGTAGCGGATTCCTACAATGAGCAGTTCTTC

size: -
J: TRBJ2-3
V: TRBV3-1/TRBV3-2
D: TRBD1
CDR3: CASSQGDRVTDTQYF
DNA: TGTGCCAGCAGCCAAGGGGACAGGGTCACAGATACGCAGTATTTT

size: -
J: TRBJ2-1
V: TRBV5-6
D: TRBD1
CDR3: CASFARDRGYNEQFF
DNA: TGTGCCAGCTTCGCGCGGGACAGGGGCTACAATGAGCAGTTCTTC

size: -
J: TRBJ2-7
V: TRBV6-5
D: -
CDR3: CASSSGRRQYF
DNA: TGTGCCAGCAGTAGTGGTAGGAGGCAGTACTTC

size: few
J: TRBJ1-5
V: TRBV2
D: -
CDR3: CASSEYGSQPQHF
DNA: TGTGCCAGCAGTGAATACGGGAGTCAGCCCCAGCATTTT

size: -
J: TRBJ1-1
V: TRBV19
D: TRBD1
CDR3: CASGTGRYTEAFF
DNA: TGTGCCAGTGGGACAGGGAGGTACACTGAAGCTTTCTTT

size: -
J: TRBJ2-2
V: TRBV25-1
D: TRBD2
CDR3: CASSGRLAVATGELFF
DNA: TGTGCCAGCAGTGGTCGACTAGCGGTGGCCACCGGGGAGCTGTTTTTT

size: -
J: TRBJ2-2
V: TRBV5-1
D: TRBD2
CDR3: CASSFIAGGTNTGELFF
DNA: TGCGCCAGCAGCTTTATAGCGGGGGGAACGAACACCGGGGAGCTGTTTTTT

size: -
J: TRBJ2-7
V: TRBV2
D: TRBD1
CDR3: CASSEGAGGTPYEQYF
DNA: TGTGCCAGCAGTGAAGGGGCAGGGGGCACTCCCTACGAGCAGTACTTC

size: -
J: TRBJ1-2
V: TRBV30
D: -
CDR3: CACPLPFGYTF
DNA: TGTGCCTGCCCACTTCCCTTTGGCTACACCTTC